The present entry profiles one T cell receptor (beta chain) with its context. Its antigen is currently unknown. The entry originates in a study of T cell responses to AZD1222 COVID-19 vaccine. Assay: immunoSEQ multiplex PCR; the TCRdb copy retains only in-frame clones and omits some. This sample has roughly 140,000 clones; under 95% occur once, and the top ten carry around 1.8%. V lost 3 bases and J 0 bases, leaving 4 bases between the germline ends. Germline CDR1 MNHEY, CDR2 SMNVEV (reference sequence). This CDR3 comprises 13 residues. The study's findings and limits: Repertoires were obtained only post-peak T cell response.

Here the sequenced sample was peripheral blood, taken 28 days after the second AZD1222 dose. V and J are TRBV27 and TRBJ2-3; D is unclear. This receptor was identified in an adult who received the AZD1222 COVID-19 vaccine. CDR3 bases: TGTGCCAGCAGTTTTTGGAGCACAGATACGCAGTATTTT. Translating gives CASSFWSTDTQYF.